The sequence of this TCR beta chain was determined in a study of molecular identifiers for immune sequencing clone quantification. About the research overall: Naive CD8 cell RNA, from around 20,000 or 100,000 cells, was split five ways in replicates, with four sequenced.

Concerning this clonotype itself: This sequence may be a read error, since a much larger clone differs from it by one base.

Germline lookup yields CDR1 SGHAT and CDR2 FQNNGV. CDR3 length: 12 amino acids. Previously published methods and listed TCR primers were used for the bulk TCR libraries. TCRdb analysed the PCR reads with MiXCR anew, one entry per CDR3 protein. The table includes some 680,000 distinct CDR3 sequences, 25% detected once. The specimen was naive CD8+ T cells from blood, with Jurkat cell RNA spiked in. Subset reported: FACS-sorted CD8+CD4-CCR7+CD45RA+ naive T cells. The V and J genes are TRBV11-2 and TRBJ2-7, with D possibly matching TRBD2 (6 bases). The TCR was taken from a human donor in good health. Some libraries in this study had Jurkat cell RNA spiked in. In nucleotides, the CDR3 is TGTGCCGGCAGCTTAGGTGGCGGGGTGCCGTACTTC. Encoded protein: CAGSLGGGVPYF.